The 22 T cell receptor beta chains listed next were all sequenced from one sample in a study of blood T cell repertoires in COVID-19. Sequenced by immunoSEQ multiplex PCR; TCRdb stores in-frame clones only, minus some. The table includes about 310,000 clones, more than 75% detected once. Sequenced input: peripheral blood. The receptors shown here come from a woman aged 50 to 60 who had recovered from COVID-19.

In this sample, this clone turned up once. This chain connects TRBV6-5 to TRBJ1-5, with D tentatively TRBD1 (6 bases). The V and J ends lost 7 bases and 7 bases respectively, with 11 bases between them. From germline, CDR1 is MNHEY and CDR2 SVGAGI. CDR3 size: 12 residues. The CDR3 nucleotides read TGTGCCAGCACTACAGGGATCCAGCCCCAGCATTTT. This translates into CASTTGIQPQHF.

This chain joins TRBV10-3 and TRBJ1-4; 8 nucleotides align to TRBD1. Germline trimming cut 5 bases from V and 8 bases from J; bases unmatched to any gene: 7. Germline CDR1 and CDR2: ENHRY and SYGVKD. The CDR3 sequence is 14 residues long. The CDR3 DNA reads as TGTGCCATCAGTCCGGGACAGGAAAGCGAAAAACTGTTTTTT. The encoded protein is CAISPGQESEKLFF.

J is TRBJ1-4 and V is TRBV5-6; 7 bases line up with TRBD1. Germline CDR1 is SGHDT and CDR2 is YYEEEE. V was pared by 1 base and J by 4 bases, with 7 bases of the junction left unmatched. The CDR3 loop spans 16 amino acids. The CDR3 sequence: CASSLSGTAFNEKLFF. The CDR3, as DNA: TGTGCCAGCAGCTTGTCTGGGACAGCTTTTAATGAAAAACTGTTTTTT.

This sequence joins TRBV9 and TRBJ2-7; 10 bases map to TRBD1. Germline loops: CDR1 SGDLS, CDR2 YYNGEE. V shed 2 bases and J 3 bases; nucleotides not matched to a gene: 5. This CDR3 region has 15 residues. Written as DNA, the CDR3 is TGTGCCAGCAGCGTCCGGGACAGGGGACACTACGAGCAGTACTTC. Translated, it gives CASSVRDRGHYEQYF.

The sample holds one count of this clone. The V gene is TRBV6-5, the J gene TRBJ2-2; D remains unclear. This CDR3 has 14 amino acids. Germline V gene lookup returns CDR1 MNHEY and CDR2 SVGAGI. Trimming pared 6 bases from V and 1 base from J, leaving 9 bases between. In DNA, the CDR3 is TGTGCCAGCAGGAGTACTATGAACACCGGGGAGCTGTTTTTT. Protein sequence: CASRSTMNTGELFF.

The V call is TRBV9, the J call TRBJ2-7; 7 positions agree with TRBD2. The CDR3 is 14 amino acids. J was trimmed by 0 bases and V by 3 bases; bases with no gene match: 3. Per germline, CDR1 SGDLS and CDR2 YYNGEE. The CDR3 sequence is CASSARDYSYEQYF. CDR3 sequence (DNA): TGTGCCAGCAGCGCCCGGGACTACTCCTACGAGCAGTACTTC.

The gene calls are TRBV28 and TRBJ2-7; D might be TRBD2 (6 bases). The CDR3 sequence is 13 residues long. Germline V lookup: CDR1 MDHEN, CDR2 SYDVKM. Trimming removed 6 bases at V and 3 bases at J, with 12 bases between. In nucleotides, the CDR3 is TGTGCCAGCAGACTCGGGGGTCTCTACGAGCAGTACTTC. Translating it yields CASRLGGLYEQYF.

The chain combines TRBV12-3 or TRBV12-4 with TRBJ1-5, with D unclear. The length of the CDR3 is 13 residues. The V gene lost 6 bases and the J gene lost 4 bases, with 10 bases spanning the gap. CDR3 sequence (DNA): TGTGCCAGCAGAGGCCCGGGAAATCAGCCCCAGCATTTT. The encoded protein is CASRGPGNQPQHF.

The chain carries TRBV11-2 and TRBJ2-5; D possibly corresponds to TRBD1 (6 bases). The CDR3 contains 12 residues. The germline gives CDR1 SGHAT, CDR2 FQNNGV. Trimming took 5 bases from V and 4 from J, leaving 8 bases between them. CDR3 nucleotide sequence: TGTGCCAGCAGCCAAGGGGGAGAGACCCAGTACTTC. Protein sequence: CASSQGGETQYF.

The sample holds one count of this clone. The rearrangement links TRBV28 to TRBJ2-3; 9 nucleotides match TRBD2. The junction had 8 bases not matched to a gene; V was cut back by 3 bases and J by 4 bases. The CDR3 is 16 amino acids. Germline CDR1 MDHEN, CDR2 SYDVKM. This chain's CDR3 is CASSLGTSSVSDTQYF. The CDR3 DNA reads as TGTGCCAGCAGTTTGGGGACTAGCTCTGTCTCAGATACGCAGTATTTT.

The J gene is TRBJ2-2, the V gene TRBV6-5, with a possible D match to TRBD2 (7 bases). CDR3 length: 15 residues. CDR1 is MNHEY, CDR2 SVGAGI, per germline. The ends were cut back, 6 bases at V and 1 base at J, with 12 bases in the middle. CDR3 sequence: CASSPRGLNTGELFF. The CDR3, as DNA: TGTGCCAGCAGCCCGCGGGGGCTGAACACCGGGGAGCTGTTTTTT.

This clone was counted a single time. V usage is TRBV6-5 and J usage is TRBJ2-3, with D hard to call. V was pared by 3 bases and J by 4 bases, with 8 bases between. The CDR3 is 13 residues long. Germline assignment: CDR1 MNHEY and CDR2 SVGAGI. The DNA of the CDR3 is TGTGCCAGCAGTTATATCACTGCAGATACGCAGTATTTT. It specifies CASSYITADTQYF.

The gene calls are TRBV19 and TRBJ1-2; 7 positions agree with TRBD1. Germline-derived CDR1 and CDR2 are LNHDA and SQIVND (reference sequence). J lost 4 bases, V lost 5 bases, and 4 bases had no gene match. The CDR3 is 13 amino acids. CDR3 nucleotides: TGTGCCAGTAGTCGGACAGGCCTCTATGGCTACACCTTC. Its translation: CASSRTGLYGYTF.

The V and J genes are TRBV5-4 and TRBJ1-1; D gene ambiguous. The V end lost 0 bases, the J end lost 0 bases, and 9 bases lay between the germline ends. Germline V gives CDR1 SGHNT, CDR2 YYREEE (reference sequence). This CDR3 is built from 15 residues. The CDR3 nucleotides are TGTGCCAGCAGCTTGGGGGCGCCAATGAACACTGAAGCTTTCTTT. Residues: CASSLGAPMNTEAFF.

The V gene is TRBV11-2, the J gene TRBJ2-3; unclear D gene. V shed 1 base and J shed 8 bases, with 10 bases lying between them. The CDR3 contains 13 residues. In germline, CDR1 is SGHAT, CDR2 FQNNGV. CDR3 in DNA: TGTGCCAGCAGCTTAGTGCCGGAGAGTACGCAGTATTTT. It encodes CASSLVPESTQYF.

CDR3 protein: CASSPRTVVYEQYF. CDR3 nucleotides: TGTGCCAGCAGCCCCCGGACAGTTGTCTACGAGCAGTACTTC. The V call is TRBV6-2 or TRBV6-3, the J call TRBJ2-7; D perhaps matches TRBD1 (6 bases). Germline V gene sequence: CDR1 MNHEY, CDR2 SVGEGT. V was shortened by 6 bases and J by 3 bases, with 15 bases between the two germline ends. The CDR3 contains 14 residues.

The CDR3 DNA reads TGTGCCAGCAGCCGGAGGCATGGACAGGGGGGAGAGACCCAGTACTTC. The encoded protein is CASSRRHGQGGETQYF. V is TRBV11-2 and J is TRBJ2-5, with 10 bases matching TRBD1. Germline lookup yields CDR1 SGHAT and CDR2 FQNNGV. The CDR3 runs 16 residues. After removal of 5 bases from V and 4 bases from J, the junction contained 10 bases not matched to a gene.

The chain joins TRBV6-2 or TRBV6-3 to TRBJ1-5; no definite D call. Germline V gene lookup returns CDR1 MNHEY and CDR2 SVGEGT. The V end lost 2 bases, the J end lost 0 bases, and 14 bases lay between the germline ends. CDR3 length: 17 residues. In nucleotides, the CDR3 is TGTGCCAGCAGTTACGGTGGGAGAGGATATAGCAATCAGCCCCAGCATTTT. Protein product: CASSYGGRGYSNQPQHF.

V usage is TRBV29-1 and J usage is TRBJ2-3; 12 positions match TRBD2. Germline V lookup: CDR1 SQVTM, CDR2 ANQGSEA. V shed 5 bases, J shed 0 bases, and the junction held 6 bases outside the gene matches. The CDR3 totals 16 residues. The CDR3 protein is CSVYGGLAGSTDTQYF. CDR3 DNA: TGCAGCGTTTACGGAGGACTAGCGGGAAGCACAGATACGCAGTATTTT.

The chain employs TRBV9 and TRBJ1-6; D is perhaps TRBD1 (5 bases). With 4 bases removed from V and 8 bases from J, the gap between germline ends came to 13 bases. From germline, CDR1 is SGDLS and CDR2 YYNGEE. This CDR3 spans 14 amino acids. In nucleotides, the CDR3 is TGTGCCAGCAGCTTGACGATAGGGGATTCACCCCTCCACTTT. Encoded protein: CASSLTIGDSPLHF.

The chain carries TRBV5-8 and TRBJ1-2; D is unresolved. The V gene lost 4 bases and the J gene lost 7 bases, with 14 bases spanning the gap. CDR1 and CDR2 from the germline V gene are SGHTS and YDEGEE. CDR3 length: 13 residues. The DNA of the CDR3 is TGTGCCAGCAGCCACCGCCGAGGAGGTGGCTACACCTTC. Residues: CASSHRRGGGYTF.

The chain has TRBV5-1 and TRBJ1-4; tentatively, D is TRBD1 (6 bases). Trimming pared 0 bases from V and 4 bases from J, leaving 7 bases between. CDR1 SGHRS and CDR2 YFSETQ come from the germline V gene. There are 14 residues in the CDR3. CDR3 nucleotides: TGCGCCAGCAGCTTGGGACAGGATAATGAAAAACTGTTTTTT. It encodes CASSLGQDNEKLFF.